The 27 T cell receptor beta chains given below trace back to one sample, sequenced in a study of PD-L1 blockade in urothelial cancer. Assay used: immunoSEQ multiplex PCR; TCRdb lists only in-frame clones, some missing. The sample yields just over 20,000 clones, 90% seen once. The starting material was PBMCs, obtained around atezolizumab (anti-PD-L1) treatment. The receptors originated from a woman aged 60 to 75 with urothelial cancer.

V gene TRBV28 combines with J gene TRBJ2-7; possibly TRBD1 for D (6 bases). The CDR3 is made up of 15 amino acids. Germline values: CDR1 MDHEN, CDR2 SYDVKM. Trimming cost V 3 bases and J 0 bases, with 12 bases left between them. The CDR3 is CASSFLGDNSYEQYF. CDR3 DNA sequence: TGTGCCAGCAGTTTTCTGGGGGACAACTCCTACGAGCAGTACTTC. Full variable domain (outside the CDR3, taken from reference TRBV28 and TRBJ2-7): DVKVTQSSRYLVKRTGEKVFLECVQDMDHENMFWYRQDPGLGLRLIYFSYDVKMKEKGDIPEGYSVSREKKERFSLILESASTNQTSMYLCASSFLGDNSYEQYFGPGTRLTVT.

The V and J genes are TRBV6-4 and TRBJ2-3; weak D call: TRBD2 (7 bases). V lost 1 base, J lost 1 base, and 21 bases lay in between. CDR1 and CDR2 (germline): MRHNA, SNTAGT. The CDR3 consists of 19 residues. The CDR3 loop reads CASSDLETSVKGGTDTQYF. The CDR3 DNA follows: TGTGCCAGCAGTGACTTGGAAACTAGCGTGAAGGGGGGCACAGATACGCAGTATTTT.

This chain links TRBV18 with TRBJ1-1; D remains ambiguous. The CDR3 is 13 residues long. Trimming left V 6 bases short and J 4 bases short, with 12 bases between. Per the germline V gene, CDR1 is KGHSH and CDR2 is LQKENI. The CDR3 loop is CASSPSLGTEAFF. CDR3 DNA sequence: TGTGCCAGCTCCCCTAGTCTGGGCACTGAAGCTTTCTTT.

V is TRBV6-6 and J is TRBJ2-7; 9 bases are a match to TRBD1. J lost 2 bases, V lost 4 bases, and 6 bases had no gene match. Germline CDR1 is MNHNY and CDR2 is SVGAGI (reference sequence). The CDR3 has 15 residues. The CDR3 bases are TGTGCCAGCAGTTCTCCGGGACAGGGAGCCTACGAGCAGTACTTC. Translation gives CASSSPGQGAYEQYF.

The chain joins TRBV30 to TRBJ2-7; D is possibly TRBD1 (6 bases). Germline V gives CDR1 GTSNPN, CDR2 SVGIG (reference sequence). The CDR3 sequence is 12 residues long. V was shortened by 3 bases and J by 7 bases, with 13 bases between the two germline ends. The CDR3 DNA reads TGTGCCTGGAGCCAGGGGTATTGGGAGCAGTACTTC. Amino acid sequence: CAWSQGYWEQYF.

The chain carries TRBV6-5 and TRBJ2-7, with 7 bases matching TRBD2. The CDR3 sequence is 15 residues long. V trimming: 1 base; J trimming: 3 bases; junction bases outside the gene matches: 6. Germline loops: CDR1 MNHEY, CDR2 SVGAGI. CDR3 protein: CASSYLPGGNYEQYF. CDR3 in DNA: TGTGCCAGCAGTTACTTACCCGGGGGGAACTACGAGCAGTACTTC.

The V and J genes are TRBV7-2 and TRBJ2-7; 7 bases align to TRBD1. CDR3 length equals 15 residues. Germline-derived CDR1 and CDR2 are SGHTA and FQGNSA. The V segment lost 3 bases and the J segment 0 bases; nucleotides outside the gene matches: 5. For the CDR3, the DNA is TGTGCCAGCAGCTTGACAGGGTTTCGCTCCTACGAGCAGTACTTC. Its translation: CASSLTGFRSYEQYF.

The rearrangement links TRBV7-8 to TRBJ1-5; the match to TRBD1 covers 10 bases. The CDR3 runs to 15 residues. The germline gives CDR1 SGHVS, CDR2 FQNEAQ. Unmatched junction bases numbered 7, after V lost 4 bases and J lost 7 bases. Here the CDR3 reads CASSSPGQGPQPQHF. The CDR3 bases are TGTGCCAGCAGCTCCCCGGGACAGGGGCCACAGCCCCAGCATTTT.

The CDR3 here is CASSQGQALFYEQYF. The CDR3 DNA reads TGCGCCAGCAGCCAGGGACAGGCCTTATTCTACGAGCAGTACTTC. The rearrangement joins TRBV4-3 to TRBJ2-7, with 8 bases fitting TRBD1. Germline trimming cut 3 bases from V and 3 bases from J; bases unmatched to any gene: 7. Germline CDR1 is LGHNA and CDR2 is YSLEER. The CDR3 has 15 residues.

The CDR3 DNA is TGTGCCAGCAGTTCCGACAGGGCGAAGTTCTTC. Translation gives CASSSDRAKFF. The rearrangement links TRBV6-1 to TRBJ2-1; 7 positions agree with TRBD1. V shed 5 bases and J 14 bases; nucleotides not matched to a gene: 6. The germline gives CDR1 MNHNS, CDR2 SASEGT. This CDR3 has 11 amino acids.

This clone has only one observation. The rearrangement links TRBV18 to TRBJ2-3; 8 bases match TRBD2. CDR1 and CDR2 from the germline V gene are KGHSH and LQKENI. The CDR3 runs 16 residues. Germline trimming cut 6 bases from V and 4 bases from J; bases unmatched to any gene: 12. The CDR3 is CASSPIRAGGSDTQYF. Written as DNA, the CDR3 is TGTGCCAGCTCCCCTATTAGGGCGGGAGGATCAGATACGCAGTATTTT.

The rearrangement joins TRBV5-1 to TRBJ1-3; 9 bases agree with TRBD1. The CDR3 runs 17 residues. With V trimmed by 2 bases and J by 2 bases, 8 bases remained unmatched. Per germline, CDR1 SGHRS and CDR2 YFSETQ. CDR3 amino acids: CASSFRGTGNPGNTIYF. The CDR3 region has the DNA TGCGCCAGCAGCTTCAGAGGGACAGGGAACCCTGGAAACACCATATATTTT.

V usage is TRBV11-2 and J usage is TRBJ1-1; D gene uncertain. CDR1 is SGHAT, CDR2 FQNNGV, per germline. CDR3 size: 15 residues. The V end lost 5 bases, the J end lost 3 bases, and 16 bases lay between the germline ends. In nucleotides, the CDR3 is TGTGCCAGCAGCCCAGAGTGGGCTTTTGACACTGAAGCTTTCTTT. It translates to CASSPEWAFDTEAFF.

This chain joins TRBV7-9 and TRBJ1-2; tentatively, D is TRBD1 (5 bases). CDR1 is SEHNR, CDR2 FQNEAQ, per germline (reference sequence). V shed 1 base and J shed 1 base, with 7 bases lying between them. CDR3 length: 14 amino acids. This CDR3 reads CASSLGGVNYGYTF. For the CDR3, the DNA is TGTGCCAGCAGCTTAGGGGGGGTTAACTATGGCTACACCTTC. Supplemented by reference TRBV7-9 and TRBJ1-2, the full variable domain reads DTGVSQNPRHKITKRGQNVTFRCDPISEHNRLYWYRQTLGQGPEFLTYFQNEAQLEKSRLLSDRFSAERPKGSFSTLEIQRTEQGDSAMYLCASSLGGVNYGYTFGSGTRLTVV.

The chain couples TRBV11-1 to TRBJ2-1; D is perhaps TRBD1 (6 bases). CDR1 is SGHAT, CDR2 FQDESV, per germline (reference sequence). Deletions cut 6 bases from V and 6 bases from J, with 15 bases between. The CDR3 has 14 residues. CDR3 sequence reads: CASRSDRYLNEQFF. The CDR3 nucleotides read TGTGCCAGCAGGTCGGACAGATACCTCAATGAGCAGTTCTTC.

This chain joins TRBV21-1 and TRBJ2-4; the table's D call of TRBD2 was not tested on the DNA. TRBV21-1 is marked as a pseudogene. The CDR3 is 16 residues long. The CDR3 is CASSKVGGRAKNIQYF. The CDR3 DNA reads TGTGCCAGCAGCAAAGTGGGAGGGCGAGCCAAAAACATTCAGTACTTC.

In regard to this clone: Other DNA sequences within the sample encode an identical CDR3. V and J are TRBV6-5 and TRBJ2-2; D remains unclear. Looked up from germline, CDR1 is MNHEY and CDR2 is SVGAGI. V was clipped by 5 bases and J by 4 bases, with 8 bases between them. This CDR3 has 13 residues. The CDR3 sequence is CASSPSPTGELFF. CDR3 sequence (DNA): TGTGCCAGCAGTCCTTCTCCCACCGGGGAGCTGTTTTTT.

The CDR3 is CASSVDRGNTEAFF. The DNA for the CDR3 is TGTGCCAGCAGTGTGGACAGGGGCAACACTGAAGCTTTCTTT. The J gene is TRBJ1-1, the V gene TRBV2; 9 bases map to TRBD1. The length of the CDR3 is 14 residues. Germline loops: CDR1 SNHLY, CDR2 FYNNEI. V lost 4 bases, J lost 2 bases, and 2 bases stayed unmatched.

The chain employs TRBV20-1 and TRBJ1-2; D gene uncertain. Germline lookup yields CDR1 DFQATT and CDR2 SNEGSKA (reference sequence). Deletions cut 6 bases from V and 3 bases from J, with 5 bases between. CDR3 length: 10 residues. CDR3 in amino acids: CSAGDYGYTF. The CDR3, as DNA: TGCAGTGCCGGGGACTATGGCTACACCTTC.

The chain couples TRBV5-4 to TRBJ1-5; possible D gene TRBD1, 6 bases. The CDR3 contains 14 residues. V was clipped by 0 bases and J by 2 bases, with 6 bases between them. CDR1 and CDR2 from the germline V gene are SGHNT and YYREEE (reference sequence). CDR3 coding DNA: TGTGCCAGCAGCTTGGCAGGGGGCAATCAGCCCCAGCATTTT. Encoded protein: CASSLAGGNQPQHF.

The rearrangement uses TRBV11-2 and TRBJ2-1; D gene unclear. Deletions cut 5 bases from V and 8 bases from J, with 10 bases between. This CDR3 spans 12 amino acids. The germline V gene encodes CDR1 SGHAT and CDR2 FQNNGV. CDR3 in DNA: TGTGCCAGCAGCGAGCCTTCGGATGAGCAGTTCTTC. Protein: CASSEPSDEQFF.

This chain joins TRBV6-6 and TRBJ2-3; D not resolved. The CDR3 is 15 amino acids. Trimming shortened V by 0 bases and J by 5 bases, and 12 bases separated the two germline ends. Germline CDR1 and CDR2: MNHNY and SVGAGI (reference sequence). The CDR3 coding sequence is TGTGCCAGCAGTTACTCGACTCTTACCAAAGATACGCAGTATTTT. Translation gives CASSYSTLTKDTQYF.

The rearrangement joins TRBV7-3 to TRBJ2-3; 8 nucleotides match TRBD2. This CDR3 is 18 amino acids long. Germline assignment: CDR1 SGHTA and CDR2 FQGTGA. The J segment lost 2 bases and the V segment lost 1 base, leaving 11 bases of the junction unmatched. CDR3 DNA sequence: TGTGCCAGCAGCTTAAGGGGAGTAGCGGGATTACACACAGATACGCAGTATTTT. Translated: CASSLRGVAGLHTDTQYF. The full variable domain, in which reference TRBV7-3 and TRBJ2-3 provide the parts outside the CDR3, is GAGVSQTPSNKVTEKGKYVELRCDPISGHTALYWYRQSLGQGPEFLIYFQGTGAADDSGLPNDRFFAVRPEGSVSTLKIQRTERGDSAVYLCASSLRGVAGLHTDTQYFGPGTRLTVL.

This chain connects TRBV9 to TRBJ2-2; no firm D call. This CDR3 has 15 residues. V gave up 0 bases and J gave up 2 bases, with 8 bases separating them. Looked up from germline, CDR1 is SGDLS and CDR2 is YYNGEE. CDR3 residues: CASSVVPGNTGELFF. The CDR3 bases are TGTGCCAGCAGCGTAGTACCGGGTAACACCGGGGAGCTGTTTTTT.

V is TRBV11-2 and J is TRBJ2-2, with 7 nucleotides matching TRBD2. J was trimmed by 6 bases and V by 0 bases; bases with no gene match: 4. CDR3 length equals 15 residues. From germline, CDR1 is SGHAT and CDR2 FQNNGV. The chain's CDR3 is CASSLDQRGAGELFF. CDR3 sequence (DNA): TGTGCCAGCAGCTTAGACCAGCGGGGCGCCGGGGAGCTGTTTTTT.

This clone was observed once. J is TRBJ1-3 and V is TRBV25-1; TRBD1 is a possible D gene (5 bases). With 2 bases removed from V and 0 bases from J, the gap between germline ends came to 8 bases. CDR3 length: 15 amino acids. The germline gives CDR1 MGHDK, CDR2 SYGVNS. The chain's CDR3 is CASSEPRGSGNTIYF. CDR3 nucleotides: TGTGCCAGCAGTGAACCAAGGGGCTCTGGAAACACCATATATTTT.

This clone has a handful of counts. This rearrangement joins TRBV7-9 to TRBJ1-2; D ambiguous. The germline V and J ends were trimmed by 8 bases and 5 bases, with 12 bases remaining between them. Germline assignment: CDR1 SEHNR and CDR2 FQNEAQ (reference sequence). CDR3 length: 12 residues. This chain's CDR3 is CASVEGSYGYTF. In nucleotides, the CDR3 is TGTGCCAGCGTTGAGGGAAGTTATGGCTACACCTTC.